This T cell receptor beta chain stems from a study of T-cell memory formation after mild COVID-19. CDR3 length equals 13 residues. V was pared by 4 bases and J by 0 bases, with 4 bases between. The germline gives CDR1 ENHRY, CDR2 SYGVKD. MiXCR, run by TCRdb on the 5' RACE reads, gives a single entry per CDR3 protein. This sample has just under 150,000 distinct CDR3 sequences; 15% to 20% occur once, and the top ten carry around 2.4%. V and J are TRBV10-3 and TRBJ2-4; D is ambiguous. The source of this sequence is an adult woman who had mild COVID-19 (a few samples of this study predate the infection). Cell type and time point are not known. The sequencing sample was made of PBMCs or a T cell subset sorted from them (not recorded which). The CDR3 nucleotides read TGTGCCATCAGTGCTATAGCCAAAAACATTCAGTACTTC. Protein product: CAISAIAKNIQYF.